This T cell receptor (beta chain) stems from a study of beta chain features in type 1 diabetes. Expressed TCRB transcripts were sequenced because the isolated RNA had all been reverse transcribed beforehand. The protocol was immunoSEQ multiplex PCR, while the TCRdb copy is restricted to in-frame clones and leaves out a portion. This table has hundreds of thousands of clones, 6.5% to 10% appearing once. V dropped 3 bases and J dropped 7 bases, with 7 bases sitting between them. The CDR3 length is 12 residues. CDR1 and CDR2 from the germline V gene are SEHNR and FQNEAQ (reference sequence). This chain joins TRBV7-9 and TRBJ2-1; D remains unclear. Sequenced sample: central memory CD4+ T cells from blood. The TCR was taken from a young woman in good health. The CDR3 loop is CASSFSQNEQFF. CDR3 DNA: TGTGCCAGCAGCTTCTCGCAGAATGAGCAGTTCTTC.